The T cell receptor beta chain described here comes from a study of beta chain features in type 1 diabetes. Whole-study results and caveats: Shortening that was moderate but significant affected the TCRB CDR3s of Type 1 diabetes patients in all four CD4+ subsets.

Comment on this clone: Its antigen remains unknown.

V dropped 4 bases and J dropped 4 bases, with 6 bases sitting between them. This CDR3 comprises 12 residues. Germline V gene sequence: CDR1 MGHDK, CDR2 SYGVNS. cDNA synthesis used the whole RNA isolate, giving expressed TCRB sequences. The assay was immunoSEQ multiplex PCR, and TCRdb's table has in-frame clones only and misses some. Of about 170,000 clones in the sample, 7.8% are singletons; the top ten hold approximately 0.93%. The chain joins TRBV25-1 to TRBJ2-3; no definite D call. Sequencing input: central memory CD4+ T cells from blood. The receptor was derived from a woman in her thirties or forties with type 1 diabetes. CDR3 in amino acids: CASSGISDTQYF. In nucleotides, the CDR3 is TGTGCCAGCAGTGGTATATCAGATACGCAGTATTTT. Together with reference TRBV25-1 and TRBJ2-3, the CDR3 gives the full variable domain: EADIYQTPRYLVIGTGKKITLECSQTMGHDKMYWYQQDPGMELHLIHYSYGVNSTEKGDLSSESTVSRIRTEHFPLTLESARPSHTSQYLCASSGISDTQYFGPGTRLTVL.